Below, 28 T cell receptor beta chains from the same sample are listed, as sequenced in a study of T-cell memory formation after mild COVID-19. MiXCR, run by TCRdb on the 5' RACE reads, gives a single entry per CDR3 protein. The sample contains under 450,000 distinct CDR3 sequences, about a quarter of which appear only once. Sequenced input: PBMCs or a T cell subset sorted from them (not recorded which). Source of these receptors: an adult woman who had mild COVID-19 (a few samples of this study predate the infection). Cell type and time point are not known.

This chain connects TRBV6-6 to TRBJ1-5, with D tentatively TRBD1 (5 bases). Deletions cut 7 bases from V and 1 base from J, with 14 bases between. The CDR3 is made up of 15 amino acids. Looked up from germline, CDR1 is MNHNY and CDR2 is SVGAGI (reference sequence). CDR3 sequence reads: CASIIGGISNQPQHF. In DNA, the CDR3 is TGTGCCAGCATCATTGGGGGGATAAGCAATCAGCCCCAGCATTTT.

The chain employs TRBV20-1 and TRBJ1-5, with no clear D. Looked up from germline, CDR1 is DFQATT and CDR2 is SNEGSKA (reference sequence). The length of the CDR3 is 16 residues. Trimming removed 0 bases from V and 4 bases from J, with 16 bases in between. DNA for the CDR3: TGCAGTGCTAGAGATAGTCGAGCTTATCAAAATCAGCCCCAGCATTTT. Translated, it gives CSARDSRAYQNQPQHF.

The chain has TRBV6-5 and TRBJ1-4, with D perhaps matching TRBD1 (5 bases). CDR1 is MNHEY, CDR2 SVGAGI, per germline. This CDR3 has 14 residues. V was trimmed by 6 bases and J by 8 bases, leaving 16 bases between them. Written as DNA, the CDR3 is TGTGCCAGCAGAAACGAGGGGTTGGGGGAAAAACTGTTTTTT. Its protein product is CASRNEGLGEKLFF.

The chain employs TRBV20-1 and TRBJ1-2; D not certain. V was cut by 6 bases and J by 6 bases, with 14 bases left in between. Germline values: CDR1 DFQATT, CDR2 SNEGSKA (reference sequence). This CDR3 comprises 12 residues. CDR3 bases: TGCAGTGCCACGGGTTTTTTGCATGGCTACACCTTC. Translation gives CSATGFLHGYTF.

This clonotype showed up just a few times. V is TRBV7-9 and J is TRBJ2-7; 10 nucleotides align to TRBD1. CDR1 SEHNR and CDR2 FQNEAQ come from the germline V gene (reference sequence). J lost 2 bases, V lost 4 bases, and 8 bases had no gene match. This CDR3 has 16 amino acids. The CDR3 region has the DNA TGTGCCAGCAGCTCGAAACGGACAGGGGGGACCTACGAGCAGTACTTC. Translated, it gives CASSSKRTGGTYEQYF.

The count of this clonotype is one. The rearrangement joins TRBV2 to TRBJ1-2, with 8 bases fitting TRBD1. The length of the CDR3 is 13 residues. CDR1 is SNHLY, CDR2 FYNNEI, per germline. J lost 7 bases, V lost 3 bases, and 4 bases had no gene match. CDR3 protein: CASSDPDRGGYTF. The CDR3 DNA follows: TGTGCCAGCAGTGACCCTGACAGGGGTGGCTACACCTTC. Looking up the rest from reference TRBV2 and TRBJ1-2 gives the full variable domain: EPEVTQTPSHQVTQMGQEVILRCVPISNHLYFYWYRQILGQKVEFLVSFYNNEISEKSEIFDDQFSVERPDGSNFTLKIRSTKLEDSAMYFCASSDPDRGGYTFGSGTRLTVV.

Only a few counts were recorded for this clonotype. V gene TRBV6-5 combines with J gene TRBJ2-1; D ambiguous. Germline values: CDR1 MNHEY, CDR2 SVGAGI. The CDR3 loop spans 14 amino acids. V gave up 5 bases and J gave up 4 bases, with 12 bases separating them. This CDR3 reads CASSTGGDYNEQFF. The DNA for the CDR3 is TGTGCCAGCAGTACGGGTGGGGATTACAATGAGCAGTTCTTC.

This clonotype was counted only a few times. This chain uses TRBV9 with TRBJ2-3; a possible D gene is TRBD1 (5 bases). The CDR3 sequence is 17 residues long. The germline V gene encodes CDR1 SGDLS and CDR2 YYNGEE. The V and J ends lost 4 bases and 1 base respectively, with 19 bases between them. The CDR3 coding sequence is TGTGCCAGCAGCCCAGGGCCTGTAGGGCCTGGCACAGATACGCAGTATTTT. Protein product: CASSPGPVGPGTDTQYF.

The V and J genes are TRBV5-6 and TRBJ1-6; 9 bases agree with TRBD1. Losses at the gene ends were 5 bases for V and 9 bases for J; bases not matched to a gene: 6. This CDR3 has 14 amino acids. Germline V gene data show CDR1 as SGHDT and CDR2 as YYEEEE. The chain's CDR3 is CASSPGTGFSPLHF. The CDR3 coding sequence is TGTGCCAGCAGTCCCGGGACAGGGTTTTCACCCCTCCACTTT.

This clonotype showed up just a few times. V is TRBV27 and J is TRBJ2-7; tentative D call: TRBD1 (6 bases). Trimming cost V 3 bases and J 3 bases, with 12 bases left between them. The CDR3 has 14 amino acids. CDR1 and CDR2 from the germline V gene are MNHEY and SMNVEV (reference sequence). The CDR3 region is CASSFRRGYYEQYF. The CDR3 nucleotides read TGTGCCAGCAGTTTTCGCAGGGGTTACTACGAGCAGTACTTC.

V gene TRBV12-3 or TRBV12-4 combines with J gene TRBJ2-7, with a weak D call TRBD1 (6 bases). The CDR3 has 13 residues. The V gene lost 6 bases and the J gene lost 4 bases, with 13 bases spanning the gap. The DNA of the CDR3 is TGTGCCAGCAGCCCCGACAGGTTTTACGAGCAGTACTTC. Protein sequence: CASSPDRFYEQYF.

This clonotype was counted ten times or more. This chain links TRBV7-8 with TRBJ2-7, with TRBD2 matching 8 bases. Trimming removed 5 bases from V and 6 bases from J; junction bases left unmatched: 15. CDR3 size: 16 residues. The germline V gene encodes CDR1 SGHVS and CDR2 FQNEAQ. The CDR3 loop is CASSHLIGAGDPEQYF. Written as DNA, the CDR3 is TGTGCCAGCAGCCACCTGATTGGAGCGGGGGACCCCGAGCAGTACTTC.

The chain combines TRBV28 with TRBJ2-5; D unclear. CDR1 is MDHEN, CDR2 SYDVKM, per germline. V was cut by 3 bases and J by 3 bases, with 8 bases left in between. The CDR3 covers 13 residues. The CDR3 region is CASSFLIEETQYF. The DNA for the CDR3 is TGTGCCAGCAGTTTCTTGATAGAAGAGACCCAGTACTTC.

This clonotype was counted a few times. The rearrangement joins TRBV5-1 to TRBJ2-5; TRBD1 agrees at 7 bases. The CDR3 spans 14 residues. Germline CDR1 reads SGHRS; CDR2 reads YFSETQ. The trim removed 4 bases at V and 5 bases at J, leaving 8 bases unmatched. The CDR3: CASSRGQTGETQYF. CDR3 bases: TGCGCCAGCAGCAGGGGACAGACCGGGGAGACCCAGTACTTC.

The chain couples TRBV12-3 or TRBV12-4 to TRBJ1-1; 11 bases align to TRBD1. V lost 8 bases to trimming and J lost 5 bases; unmatched junction nucleotides: 7. The CDR3 runs to 14 residues. CDR3 region: CASGQGARRTEAFF. The CDR3 DNA reads TGTGCCAGCGGACAGGGGGCGCGGAGGACTGAAGCTTTCTTT.

This clonotype was detected a few times. This chain joins TRBV4-3 and TRBJ2-5; D perhaps matches TRBD2 (5 bases). CDR3 length equals 13 residues. Trimming shortened V by 5 bases and J by 3 bases, and 10 bases separated the two germline ends. From germline, CDR1 is LGHNA and CDR2 YSLEER. The CDR3 sequence is CASSSGVKETQYF. CDR3 in DNA: TGCGCCAGCAGCTCCGGGGTTAAAGAGACCCAGTACTTC.

There are a few counts of this clonotype. The chain combines TRBV7-8 with TRBJ1-4; D gene uncertain. V gave up 3 bases and J gave up 8 bases, with 7 bases separating them. The germline gives CDR1 SGHVS, CDR2 FQNEAQ. The CDR3 length is 12 residues. For the CDR3, the DNA is TGTGCCAGCAGCTTTAACAGAGAAAAACTGTTTTTT. This encodes CASSFNREKLFF.

Here the CDR3 DNA reads TGCAGCGTTGAAGATCGACTAGCGGGAGTAGGAGATACGCAGTATTTT. It translates to CSVEDRLAGVGDTQYF. This chain joins TRBV29-1 and TRBJ2-3, with TRBD2 matching 12 bases. V gave up 0 bases and J gave up 5 bases; unmatched junction bases: 6. The CDR3 runs to 16 residues. Germline V gives CDR1 SQVTM, CDR2 ANQGSEA.

The chain carries TRBV6-6 and TRBJ1-2; D remains unclear. The CDR3 contains 17 residues. Germline CDR1 reads MNHNY; CDR2 reads SVGAGI (reference sequence). V lost 5 bases to trimming and J lost 8 bases, with 27 bases between them. The CDR3 sequence is CASSQIASGGDAVGYTF. The CDR3 DNA reads TGTGCCAGCAGTCAAATTGCCTCCGGCGGCGACGCGGTAGGCTACACCTTC.

The V and J genes are TRBV9 and TRBJ2-5; TRBD2 aligns across 8 bases. The CDR3 loop spans 15 amino acids. Per the germline V gene, CDR1 is SGDLS and CDR2 is YYNGEE. V gave up 3 bases and J gave up 4 bases; unmatched junction bases: 8. The CDR3 coding sequence is TGTGCCAGCAGCGAGACGGGACTAGTCCGAGAGACCCAGTACTTC. Translated, it gives CASSETGLVRETQYF.

The chain couples TRBV5-8 to TRBJ1-1; D remains unclear. V was shortened by 4 bases and J by 0 bases, with 16 bases between the two germline ends. The CDR3 length is 16 residues. CDR1 is SGHTS and CDR2 is YDEGEE in the germline V gene. CDR3 nucleotide sequence: TGTGCCAGCAGCCCCCCTAGCGGGGAAATGAACACTGAAGCTTTCTTT. Its translation: CASSPPSGEMNTEAFF.

This clonotype turned up a few times. This rearrangement joins TRBV7-2 to TRBJ2-6; D is unresolved. This CDR3 is built from 14 residues. CDR1 SGHTA and CDR2 FQGNSA come from the germline V gene. V lost 8 bases and J 2 bases, leaving 10 bases between the germline ends. CDR3 region: CASALGPGANVLTF. Here the CDR3 DNA reads TGTGCCAGCGCCCTAGGTCCTGGGGCCAACGTCCTGACTTTC.

V gene TRBV18 combines with J gene TRBJ2-1; D uncertain. The CDR3 is 13 amino acids. Germline CDR1 KGHSH, CDR2 LQKENI. Trimming pared 5 bases from V and 0 bases from J, leaving 5 bases between. CDR3 loop: CASSETSYNEQFF. CDR3 coding DNA: TGTGCCAGCTCAGAAACCTCCTACAATGAGCAGTTCTTC.

This clonotype was picked up a small number of times. The chain links TRBV6-5 to TRBJ2-3; D tentatively reads TRBD1 or TRBD2 (6 bases each). CDR3 length equals 12 residues. Germline V gene sequence: CDR1 MNHEY, CDR2 SVGAGI. V lost 8 bases and J lost 15, with 21 bases in between. This CDR3 reads CASSSSGGHPYF. For the CDR3, the DNA is TGTGCCAGCTCCTCCTCCGGGGGCCACCCTTATTTT.

This clonotype was found a few times. V and J are TRBV5-1 and TRBJ1-1, with TRBD1 identical over 9 bases. The CDR3 consists of 16 residues. The ends lost 4 bases at V and 5 bases at J; junction bases unmatched: 12. Germline loops: CDR1 SGHRS, CDR2 YFSETQ. CDR3 sequence reads: CASSQDRGEIGTEAFF. The DNA of the CDR3 is TGCGCCAGCAGCCAGGACAGGGGTGAGATAGGAACTGAAGCTTTCTTT.

In its sample, this clonotype was seen a few times. V gene TRBV7-2 combines with J gene TRBJ2-1; D uncertain. This CDR3 region has 12 residues. V lost 2 bases and J 8 bases, leaving 7 bases between the germline ends. CDR1 SGHTA and CDR2 FQGNSA come from the germline V gene. The CDR3 bases are TGTGCCAGCAGCTTAAGCCTAGATGAGCAGTTCTTC. Translating gives CASSLSLDEQFF.

This clonotype was seen a few times. The rearrangement uses TRBV24-1 and TRBJ2-1; weak D call: TRBD2 (6 bases). Looked up from germline, CDR1 is KGHDR and CDR2 is SFDVKD. The CDR3 has 15 residues. The ends were cut back, 10 bases at V and 6 bases at J, with 21 bases in the middle. CDR3 DNA: TGTGCCACGGGCGGGGTCCTGGAAAACCTCAATGAGCAGTTCTTC. It codes for CATGGVLENLNEQFF.

In the case of this clonotype: A junction end diverges from the germline sequence, so it may reflect a read error. The chain recombines TRBV18 with TRBJ1-1, with TRBD1 matching 9 bases. The CDR3 runs to 14 residues. Germline CDR1 KGHSH, CDR2 LQKENI. CDR3 protein: CASSPGTGITEDFF. The CDR3 region has the DNA TGTGCCAGCTCTCCCGGGACAGGGATCACTGAAGATTTCTTT.